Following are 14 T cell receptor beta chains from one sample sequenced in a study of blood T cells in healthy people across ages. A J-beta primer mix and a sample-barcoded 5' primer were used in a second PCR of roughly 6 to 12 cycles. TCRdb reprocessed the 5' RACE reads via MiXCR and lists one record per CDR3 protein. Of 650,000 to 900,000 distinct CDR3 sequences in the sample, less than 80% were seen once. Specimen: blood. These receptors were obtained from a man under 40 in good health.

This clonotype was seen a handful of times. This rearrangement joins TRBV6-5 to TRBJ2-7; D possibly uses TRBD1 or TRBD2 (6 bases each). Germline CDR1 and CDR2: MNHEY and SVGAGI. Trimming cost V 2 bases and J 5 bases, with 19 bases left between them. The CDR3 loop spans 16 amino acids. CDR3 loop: CASSYGSGWGADEQYF. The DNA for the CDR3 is TGTGCCAGCAGTTACGGGTCTGGGTGGGGGGCGGACGAGCAGTACTTC.

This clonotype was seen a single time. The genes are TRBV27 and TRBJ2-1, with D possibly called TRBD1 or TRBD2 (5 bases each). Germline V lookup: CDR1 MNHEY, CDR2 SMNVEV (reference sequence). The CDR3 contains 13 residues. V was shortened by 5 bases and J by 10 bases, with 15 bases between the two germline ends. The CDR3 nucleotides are TGTGCCAGCAGTCTGGGTCGGGGCCTCGAGCAGTTCTTC. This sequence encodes CASSLGRGLEQFF.

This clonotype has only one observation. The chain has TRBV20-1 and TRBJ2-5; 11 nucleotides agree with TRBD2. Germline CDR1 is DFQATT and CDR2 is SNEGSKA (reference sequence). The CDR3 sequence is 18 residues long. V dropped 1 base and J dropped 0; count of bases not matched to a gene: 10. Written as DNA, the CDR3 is TGCAGTGCTAGAGTTCCACTAGCGGGGGCCCCGTACCAAGAGACCCAGTACTTC. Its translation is CSARVPLAGAPYQETQYF.

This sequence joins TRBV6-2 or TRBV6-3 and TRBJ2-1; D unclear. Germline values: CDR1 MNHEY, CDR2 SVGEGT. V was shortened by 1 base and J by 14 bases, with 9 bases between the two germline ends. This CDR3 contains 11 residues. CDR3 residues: CASSYWVAKFF. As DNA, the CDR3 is TGTGCCAGCAGTTACTGGGTAGCAAAGTTCTTC.

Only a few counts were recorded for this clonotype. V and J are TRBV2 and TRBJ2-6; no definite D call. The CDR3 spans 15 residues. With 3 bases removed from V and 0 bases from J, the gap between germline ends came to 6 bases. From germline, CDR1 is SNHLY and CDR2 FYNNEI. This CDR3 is CASSENGSGANVLTF. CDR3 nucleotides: TGTGCCAGCAGTGAGAATGGCTCTGGGGCCAACGTCCTGACTTTC. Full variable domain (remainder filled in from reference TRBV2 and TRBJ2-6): EPEVTQTPSHQVTQMGQEVILRCVPISNHLYFYWYRQILGQKVEFLVSFYNNEISEKSEIFDDQFSVERPDGSNFTLKIRSTKLEDSAMYFCASSENGSGANVLTFGAGSRLTVL.

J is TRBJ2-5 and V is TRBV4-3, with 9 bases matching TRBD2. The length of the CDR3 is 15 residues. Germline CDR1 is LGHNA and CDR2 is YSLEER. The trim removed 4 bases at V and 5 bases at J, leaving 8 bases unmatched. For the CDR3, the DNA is TGCGCCAGCAGCCCCTCTAGCGGGGCGGGGGAGACCCAGTACTTC. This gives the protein CASSPSSGAGETQYF.

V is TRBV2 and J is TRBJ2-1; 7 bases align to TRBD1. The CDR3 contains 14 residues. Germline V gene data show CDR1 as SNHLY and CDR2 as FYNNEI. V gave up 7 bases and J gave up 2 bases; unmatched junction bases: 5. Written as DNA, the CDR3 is TGTGCCAGCATTCCGGGACAGACCTACAATGAGCAGTTCTTC. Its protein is CASIPGQTYNEQFF.

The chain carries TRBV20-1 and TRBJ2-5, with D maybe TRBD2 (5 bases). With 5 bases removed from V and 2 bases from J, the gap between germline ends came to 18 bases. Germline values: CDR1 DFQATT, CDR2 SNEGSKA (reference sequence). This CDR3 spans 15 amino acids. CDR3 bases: TGCAGTGCTCGCAAGGGCGACTACTATCAAGAGACCCAGTACTTC. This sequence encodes CSARKGDYYQETQYF.

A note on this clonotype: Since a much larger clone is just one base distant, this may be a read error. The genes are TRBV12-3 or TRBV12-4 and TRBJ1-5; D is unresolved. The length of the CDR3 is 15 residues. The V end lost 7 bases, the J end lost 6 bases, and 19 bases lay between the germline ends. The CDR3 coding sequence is TGTGCCAGCACCTTAGATTCTCTGGGAAGTCAGCCCCAGCATTTT. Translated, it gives CASTLDSLGSQPQHF.

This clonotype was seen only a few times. The CDR3 protein is CASSALSGDHNEQFF. CDR3 in DNA: TGTGCCAGCAGCGCACTTAGCGGGGACCACAATGAGCAGTTCTTC. This sequence joins TRBV4-2 and TRBJ2-1, with TRBD2 identical over 8 bases. With 5 bases clipped from V and 5 bases from J, the junction kept 8 bases outside the gene matches. This CDR3 is 15 amino acids long. Germline V gene data show CDR1 as LGHNA and CDR2 as YNFKEQ.

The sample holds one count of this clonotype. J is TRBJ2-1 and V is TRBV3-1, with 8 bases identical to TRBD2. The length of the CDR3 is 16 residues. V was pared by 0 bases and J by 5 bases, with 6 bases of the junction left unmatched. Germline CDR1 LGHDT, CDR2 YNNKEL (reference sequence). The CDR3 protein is CASSQERGGRNNEQFF. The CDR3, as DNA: TGTGCCAGCAGCCAAGAACGGGGGGGGCGGAACAATGAGCAGTTCTTC.

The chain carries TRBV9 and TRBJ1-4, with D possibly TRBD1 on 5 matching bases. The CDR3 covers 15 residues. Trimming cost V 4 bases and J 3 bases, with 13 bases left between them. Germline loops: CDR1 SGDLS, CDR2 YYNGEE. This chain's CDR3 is CASSIQGTPNEKLFF. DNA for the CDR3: TGTGCCAGCAGCATCCAGGGTACTCCTAATGAAAAACTGTTTTTT.

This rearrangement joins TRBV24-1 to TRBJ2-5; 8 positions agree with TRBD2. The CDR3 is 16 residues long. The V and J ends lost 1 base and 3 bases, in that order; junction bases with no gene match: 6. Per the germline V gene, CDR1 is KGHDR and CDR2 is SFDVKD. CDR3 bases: TGTGCCACCAGTGATTTTACTAGCGGTTCGAAAGAGACCCAGTACTTC. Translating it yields CATSDFTSGSKETQYF.

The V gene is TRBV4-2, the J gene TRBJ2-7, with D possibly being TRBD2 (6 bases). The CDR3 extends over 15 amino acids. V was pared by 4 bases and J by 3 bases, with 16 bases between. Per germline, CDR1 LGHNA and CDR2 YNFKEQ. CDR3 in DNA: TGTGCCAGCAGCCCCTCGAGGTCGGAGGGCTACGAGCAGTACTTC. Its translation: CASSPSRSEGYEQYF.